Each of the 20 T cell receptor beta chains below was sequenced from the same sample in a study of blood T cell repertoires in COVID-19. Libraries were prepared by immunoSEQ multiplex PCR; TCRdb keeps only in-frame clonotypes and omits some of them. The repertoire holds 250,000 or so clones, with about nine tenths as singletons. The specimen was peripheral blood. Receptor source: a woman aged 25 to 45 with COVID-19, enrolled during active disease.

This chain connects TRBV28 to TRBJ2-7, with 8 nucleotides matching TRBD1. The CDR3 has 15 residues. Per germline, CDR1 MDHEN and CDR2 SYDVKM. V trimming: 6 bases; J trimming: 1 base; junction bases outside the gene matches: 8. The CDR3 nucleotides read TGTGCCAGCAGGTTTACAGGGGGGACGTCCTACGAGCAGTACTTC. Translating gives CASRFTGGTSYEQYF.

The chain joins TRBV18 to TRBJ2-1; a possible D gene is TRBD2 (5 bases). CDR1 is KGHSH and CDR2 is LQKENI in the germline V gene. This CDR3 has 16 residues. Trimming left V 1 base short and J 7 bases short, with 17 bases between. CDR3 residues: CASSPQPSSLANEQFF. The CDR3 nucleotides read TGTGCCAGCTCACCACAACCTAGCTCATTAGCAAATGAGCAGTTCTTC.

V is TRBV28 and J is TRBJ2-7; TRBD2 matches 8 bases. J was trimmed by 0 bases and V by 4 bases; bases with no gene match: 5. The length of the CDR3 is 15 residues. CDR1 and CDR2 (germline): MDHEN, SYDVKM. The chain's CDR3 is CASSSAGTSSYEQYF. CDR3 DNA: TGTGCCAGCAGTTCAGCAGGGACTAGCTCCTACGAGCAGTACTTC.

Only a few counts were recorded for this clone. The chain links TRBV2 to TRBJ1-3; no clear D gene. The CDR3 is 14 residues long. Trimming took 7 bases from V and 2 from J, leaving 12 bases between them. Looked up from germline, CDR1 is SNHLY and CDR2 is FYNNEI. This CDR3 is CASNEIIAGNTIYF. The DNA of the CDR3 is TGTGCCAGCAACGAAATCATAGCTGGAAACACCATATATTTT. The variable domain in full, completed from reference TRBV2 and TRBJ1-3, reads EPEVTQTPSHQVTQMGQEVILRCVPISNHLYFYWYRQILGQKVEFLVSFYNNEISEKSEIFDDQFSVERPDGSNFTLKIRSTKLEDSAMYFCASNEIIAGNTIYFGEGSWLTVV.

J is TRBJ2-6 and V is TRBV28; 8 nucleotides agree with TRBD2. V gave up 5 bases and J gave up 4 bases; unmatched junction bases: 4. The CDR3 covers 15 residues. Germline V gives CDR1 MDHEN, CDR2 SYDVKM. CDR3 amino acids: CASSRAGVGANVLTF. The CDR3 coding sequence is TGTGCCAGCAGTAGAGCGGGAGTAGGGGCCAACGTCCTGACTTTC.

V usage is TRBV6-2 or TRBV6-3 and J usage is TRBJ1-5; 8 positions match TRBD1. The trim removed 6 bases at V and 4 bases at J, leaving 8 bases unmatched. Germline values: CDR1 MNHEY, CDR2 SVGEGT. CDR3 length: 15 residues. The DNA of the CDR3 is TGTGCCAGCAGCGCCTCGGGACAGGAAAATCAGCCCCAGCATTTT. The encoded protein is CASSASGQENQPQHF.

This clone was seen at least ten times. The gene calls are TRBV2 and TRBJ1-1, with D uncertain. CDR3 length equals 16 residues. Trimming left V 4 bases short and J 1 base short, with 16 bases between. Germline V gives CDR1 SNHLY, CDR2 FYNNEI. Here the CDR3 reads CASSANMGQTNTEAFF. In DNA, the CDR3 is TGTGCCAGCAGTGCAAACATGGGCCAGACGAACACTGAAGCTTTCTTT.

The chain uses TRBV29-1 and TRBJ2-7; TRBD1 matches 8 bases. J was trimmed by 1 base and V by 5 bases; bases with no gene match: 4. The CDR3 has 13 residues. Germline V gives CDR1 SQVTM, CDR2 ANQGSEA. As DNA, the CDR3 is TGCAGCGTTCACACAGGGGGATCCTACGAGCAGTACTTC. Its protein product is CSVHTGGSYEQYF.

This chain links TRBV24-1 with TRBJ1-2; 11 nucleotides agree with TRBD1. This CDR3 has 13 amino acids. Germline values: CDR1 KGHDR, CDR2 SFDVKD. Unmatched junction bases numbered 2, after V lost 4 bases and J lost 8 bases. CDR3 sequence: CATSDWTGGGYTF. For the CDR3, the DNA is TGTGCCACCAGTGACTGGACAGGGGGCGGCTACACCTTC.

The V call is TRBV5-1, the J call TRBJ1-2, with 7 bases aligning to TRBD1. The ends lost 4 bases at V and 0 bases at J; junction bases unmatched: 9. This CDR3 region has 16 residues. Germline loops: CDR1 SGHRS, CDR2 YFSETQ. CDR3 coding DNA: TGCGCCAGCAGCGCCAGGGGGGACAGAGCTAACTATGGCTACACCTTC. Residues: CASSARGDRANYGYTF.

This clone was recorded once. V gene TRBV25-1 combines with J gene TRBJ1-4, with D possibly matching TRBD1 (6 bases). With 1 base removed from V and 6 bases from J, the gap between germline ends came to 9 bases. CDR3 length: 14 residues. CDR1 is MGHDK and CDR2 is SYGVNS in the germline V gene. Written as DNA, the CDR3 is TGTGCCAGCAGTGAATTGGGGACATATGAAAAACTGTTTTTT. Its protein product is CASSELGTYEKLFF.

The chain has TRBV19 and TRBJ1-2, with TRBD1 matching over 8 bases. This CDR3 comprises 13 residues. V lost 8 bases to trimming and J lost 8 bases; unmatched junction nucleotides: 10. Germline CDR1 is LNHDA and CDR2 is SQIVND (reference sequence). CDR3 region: CASGGQGARGYTF. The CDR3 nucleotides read TGTGCCAGTGGGGGCCAGGGGGCGCGGGGCTACACCTTC.

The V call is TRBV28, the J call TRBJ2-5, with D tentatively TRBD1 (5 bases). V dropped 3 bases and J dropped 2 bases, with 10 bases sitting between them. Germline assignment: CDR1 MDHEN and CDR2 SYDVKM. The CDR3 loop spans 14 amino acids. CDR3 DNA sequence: TGTGCCAGCAGTTTCTGGGGCAGTCAAGAGACCCAGTACTTC. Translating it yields CASSFWGSQETQYF.

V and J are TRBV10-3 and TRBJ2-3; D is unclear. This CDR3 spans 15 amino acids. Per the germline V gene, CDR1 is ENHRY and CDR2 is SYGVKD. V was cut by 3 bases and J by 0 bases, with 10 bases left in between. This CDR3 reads CAISDPVSSTDTQYF. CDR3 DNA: TGTGCCATCAGTGACCCGGTCTCTAGCACAGATACGCAGTATTTT.

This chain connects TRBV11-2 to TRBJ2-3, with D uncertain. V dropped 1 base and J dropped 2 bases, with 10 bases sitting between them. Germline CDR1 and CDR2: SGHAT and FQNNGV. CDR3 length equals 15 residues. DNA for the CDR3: TGTGCCAGCAGCTTAGGAGGCGGCCTCACAGATACGCAGTATTTT. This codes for CASSLGGGLTDTQYF.

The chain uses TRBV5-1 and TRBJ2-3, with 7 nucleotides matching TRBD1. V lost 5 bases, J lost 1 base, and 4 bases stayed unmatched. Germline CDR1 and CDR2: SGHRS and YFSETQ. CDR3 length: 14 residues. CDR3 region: CASRRGQGTDTQYF. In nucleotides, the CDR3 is TGCGCCAGCAGGCGTGGACAGGGCACAGATACGCAGTATTTT.

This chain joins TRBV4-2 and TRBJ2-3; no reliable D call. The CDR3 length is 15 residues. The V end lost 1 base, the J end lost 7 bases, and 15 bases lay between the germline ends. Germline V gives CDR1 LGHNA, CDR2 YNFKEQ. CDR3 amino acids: CASSQAGPADNTQYF. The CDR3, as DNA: TGTGCCAGCAGCCAAGCGGGTCCTGCGGATAATACGCAGTATTTT.

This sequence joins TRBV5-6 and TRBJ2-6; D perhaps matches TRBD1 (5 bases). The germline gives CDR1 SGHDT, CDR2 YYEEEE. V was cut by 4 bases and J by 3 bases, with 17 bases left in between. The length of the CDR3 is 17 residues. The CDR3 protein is CASSLPPRASGANVLTF. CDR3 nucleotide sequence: TGTGCCAGCAGCCTCCCGCCCAGGGCAAGTGGGGCCAACGTCCTGACTTTC.

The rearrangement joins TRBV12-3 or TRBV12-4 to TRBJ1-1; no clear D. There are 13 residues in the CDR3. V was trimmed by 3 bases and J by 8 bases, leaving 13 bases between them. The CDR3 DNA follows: TGTGCCAGCAGTTTGCTACAGCTGAGCGAAGCTTTCTTT. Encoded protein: CASSLLQLSEAFF.

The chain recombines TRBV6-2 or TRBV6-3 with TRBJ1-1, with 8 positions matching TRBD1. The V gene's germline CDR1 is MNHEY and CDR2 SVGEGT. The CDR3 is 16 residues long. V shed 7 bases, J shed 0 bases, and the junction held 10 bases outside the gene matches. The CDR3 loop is CASNPDRVPLNTEAFF. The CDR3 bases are TGTGCCAGCAACCCGGACAGGGTACCCTTGAACACTGAAGCTTTCTTT.